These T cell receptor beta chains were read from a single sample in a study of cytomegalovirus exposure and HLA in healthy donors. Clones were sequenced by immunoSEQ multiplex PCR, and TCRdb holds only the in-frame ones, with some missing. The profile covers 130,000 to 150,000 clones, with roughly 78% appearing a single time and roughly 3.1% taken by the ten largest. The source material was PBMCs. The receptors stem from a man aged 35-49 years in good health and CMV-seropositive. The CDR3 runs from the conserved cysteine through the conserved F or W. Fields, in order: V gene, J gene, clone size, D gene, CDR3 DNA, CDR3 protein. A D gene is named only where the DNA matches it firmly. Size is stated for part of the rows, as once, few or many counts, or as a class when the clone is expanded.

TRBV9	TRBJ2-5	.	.	TGTGCCAGCAGCGTTAGTGTCGCGACAGCCCCGCAAGAGACCCAGTACTTC	CASSVSVATAPQETQYF
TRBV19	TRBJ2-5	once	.	TGTGCCAGTAGTATTGGGGCGGAGACCCAGTACTTC	CASSIGAETQYF
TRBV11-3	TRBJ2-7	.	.	TGTGCCAGCAGCCGGGACTCCTACGAGCAGTACTTC	CASSRDSYEQYF
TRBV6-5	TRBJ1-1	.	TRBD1	TGTGCCAGCAGTTACGGCAGGGGGTTCACTGAAGCTTTCTTT	CASSYGRGFTEAFF
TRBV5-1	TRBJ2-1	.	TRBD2	TGCGCCAGCAGCCGCCTAGCGGACAATGAGCAGTTCTTC	CASSRLADNEQFF
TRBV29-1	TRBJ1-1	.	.	TGCAGCGTAAGAGGGATGCTGAACACTGAAGCTTTCTTT	CSVRGMLNTEAFF
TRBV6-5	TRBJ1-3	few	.	TGTGCCAGCAGTTACTCGGGGAGGGCTACTGGAAACACCATATATTTT	CASSYSGRATGNTIYF
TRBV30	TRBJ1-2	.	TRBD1	TGTGCCTGGAGTATCCCGGGACAGGGGTACTATGGCTACACCTTC	CAWSIPGQGYYGYTF
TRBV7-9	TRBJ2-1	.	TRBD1	TGTGCCAGCACCAGAGGGGACAGAATATACAATGAGCAGTTCTTC	CASTRGDRIYNEQFF
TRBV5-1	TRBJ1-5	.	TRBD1	TGCGCCAGCAGACTAGGGACAGCCCTAAATCAGCCCCAGCATTTT	CASRLGTALNQPQHF